The clone carrying this T cell receptor (beta chain) has more than one count but fewer than ten. The CDR3 consists of 16 residues. CDR1 SGHTA and CDR2 FQGNSA come from the germline V gene. Trimming removed 1 base from V and 0 bases from J, with 10 bases in between. A second PCR of about 7 to 11 cycles used a sample-barcoded 5' primer and a J-beta primer mix. Every cDNA was tagged by a template-switch adaptor with 12 random nucleotides. TCRdb ran MiXCR on the 5' RACE reads and lists one entry per CDR3 protein. In the table there are hundreds of thousands of distinct CDR3 sequences, 20% to 25% of which are singletons. Donation came from healthy Caucasian individuals in Russia who were aged roughly 6 to 95. This record belongs to a study of blood T cells in healthy people across ages.

The sample was blood. The TCR sequence derives from a man between 65 and 85 years old in good health. This rearrangement joins TRBV7-2 to TRBJ1-3; D is ambiguous. CDR3: CASSLGSRYSGNTIYF. The DNA for the CDR3 is TGTGCCAGCAGCTTAGGTTCACGCTACTCTGGAAACACCATATATTTT.